A selection of T cell receptor beta chains follows, all from one sample in a study of metastatic and nonmetastatic thyroid tumors. From the PCR reads, TCRdb re-called clones with MiXCR. The sample carries under 20,000 clones, roughly 27% recorded once. The sequenced sample was tumor tissue. Receptor source: a male donor with papillary thyroid cancer or a benign thyroid nodule (not recorded which). Some clones in this sample may be carry-over from other donors' samples. The CDR3 runs from the conserved cysteine through the conserved F or W. A D gene is named only where the DNA matches it firmly. Clone size appears in some rows only: once, few, many, or a class for an expanded clone.

>few|TRBJ2-1|15|.|TRBV6-5
TGTGCCAGCAGTTACGGTAGGGGGGTAAACAATGAGCAGTTCTTC
CASSYGRGVNNEQFF
>few|TRBJ1-5|14|TRBD1|TRBV6-1
TGTGCCAGCTATACAGGGGACTTAGTTCAGCCCCAGCATTTT
CASYTGDLVQPQHF
>.|TRBJ2-7|16|.|TRBV11-2
TGTGCCAGCGGCTTACAAGGAGCGGTGAGCTCCTACGAGCAGTACTTC
CASGLQGAVSSYEQYF
>medium-sized|TRBJ2-3|15|TRBD1|TRBV12-3/TRBV12-4
TGTGCCAGCAGTTTAGTCAGGACAGGAGGAGATACGCAGTATTTT
CASSLVRTGGDTQYF
>.|TRBJ2-1|12|.|TRBV20-1
TGCAGTGCGATGGACAATTACAATGAGCAGTTCTTC
CSAMDNYNEQFF
>.|TRBJ1-6|14|.|TRBV27
TGTGCCAGCAGTTTGGACGTTTCCTATTCACCCCTCCACTTT
CASSLDVSYSPLHF
>.|TRBJ2-2|14|TRBD1|TRBV20-1
TGCAGTGCTCCACGGACAGGGGACACCGGGGAGCTGTTTTTT
CSAPRTGDTGELFF
>large|TRBJ2-7|18|TRBD1|TRBV28
TGTGCCAGCAGTTCCTCCTCAGGGAAGACAGGGGGGGGATACGAGCAGTACTTC
CASSSSSGKTGGGYEQYF
>many|TRBJ2-5|13|.|TRBV5-5
TGTGCCAGCGGCTTCCAATCCCAAGAGACCCAGTACTTC
CASGFQSQETQYF
>medium-sized|TRBJ2-1|14|.|TRBV13
TGTGCCAGCAGCTTTCCGGACCCTCGGAATGAGCAGTTCTTC
CASSFPDPRNEQFF
>many|TRBJ2-3|15|TRBD2|TRBV5-6
TGTGCCAGCAGCCTATTAGCGGGACACACAGATACGCAGTATTTT
CASSLLAGHTDTQYF
>medium-sized|TRBJ1-2|14|TRBD1|TRBV27
TGTGCCAGCAGTTCCCAGGGGGCGGGATATGGCTACACCTTC
CASSSQGAGYGYTF
>medium-sized|TRBJ2-1|16|.|TRBV27
TGTGCCAGCAGTTTATTGTACAGGGAAGCAAACAATGAGCAGTTCTTC
CASSLLYREANNEQFF
>.|TRBJ1-3|14|.|TRBV19
TGTGCCAGTGGCAGTGCTAACTCTGGAAACACCATATATTTT
CASGSANSGNTIYF
>few|TRBJ2-1|16|TRBD2|TRBV20-1
TGCAGTGCTAGAGCTAGTTCTAGCGGGACCTACAATGAGCAGTTCTTC
CSARASSSGTYNEQFF
>medium-sized|TRBJ1-1|13|.|TRBV11-3
TGTGCCAGCAGCTTTAGTAGGAACACTGAAGCTTTCTTT
CASSFSRNTEAFF
>.|TRBJ1-4|15|TRBD1|TRBV4-1
TGCGCCAGCAGCCCGGGGACAGCTAGTAATGAAAAACTGTTTTTT
CASSPGTASNEKLFF
>.|TRBJ1-2|12|.|TRBV6-2/TRBV6-3
TGTGCCAGCAGAACAGGGAGTTATGGCTACACCTTC
CASRTGSYGYTF
>.|TRBJ2-7|15|.|TRBV19
TGTGCCAGTAGTATAAAGGACGGAGTCACCTACCAGCAGTACTTC
CASSIKDGVTYQQYF
>.|TRBJ2-7|16|TRBD2|TRBV6-2/TRBV6-3
TGTGCCAGCACCGCCCCGGGACTAGCGGGAAAATACGAGCAGTACTTC
CASTAPGLAGKYEQYF
>many|TRBJ2-5|14|TRBD2|TRBV6-2/TRBV6-3
TGTGCCAGCTTCGCGGCGGGGGGGGGAGAGACCCAGTACTTC
CASFAAGGGETQYF
>many|TRBJ1-2|16|.|TRBV11-1
TGTGCCAGCAGCGCCCATGCGATAGGGGCTAACTATGGCTACACCTTC
CASSAHAIGANYGYTF
>.|TRBJ1-2|12|.|TRBV9
TGTGCCAGCAGCGCTTGGCGTCATGGCTACACCTTC
CASSAWRHGYTF
>medium-sized|TRBJ1-5|16|TRBD1|TRBV27
TGTGCCAGCAGTTTATATGGGGGACAGAGGGTCCAGCCCCAGCATTTT
CASSLYGGQRVQPQHF
>many|TRBJ2-1|13|.|TRBV7-9
TGTGCCAGCAGCTACGACATCCACAATGAGCAGTTCTTC
CASSYDIHNEQFF
>.|TRBJ2-2|13|TRBD1|TRBV6-2/TRBV6-3
TGTGCCAGCAGATTGACAGGGCCCGGGGAGCTGTTTTTT
CASRLTGPGELFF
>few|TRBJ2-2|13|.|TRBV20-1
TGCAGTGCTAGTTCACAGGTCACCGGGGAGCTGTTTTTT
CSASSQVTGELFF
>.|TRBJ1-2|13|.|TRBV28
TGTGCCAGCAGTTTATCCGTCACCTATGGCTACACCTTC
CASSLSVTYGYTF
>few|TRBJ2-1|16|TRBD2|TRBV6-2/TRBV6-3
TGTGCCAGCAGTTCCACGGGGGGTTCTTCGGGCAATGAGCAGTTCTTC
CASSSTGGSSGNEQFF
>.|TRBJ2-7|11|.|TRBV6-1
TGTGCCAGCAGTAGGAGCTACGAGCAGTACTTC
CASSRSYEQYF
>once|TRBJ2-5|16|TRBD1|TRBV24-1
TGTGCCACCAGTGACCCAGGGACAGGGGGCCGAGAGACCCAGTACTTC
CATSDPGTGGRETQYF
>many|TRBJ1-5|18|TRBD1|TRBV19
TGTGCCAGTAGTCCCCGGACAGGGGGGATCAATAGCAATCAGCCCCAGCATTTT
CASSPRTGGINSNQPQHF
>medium-sized|TRBJ2-1|15|.|TRBV30
TGTGCCTGGAGTGTATTAGGTGCCTCCTACAATGAGCAGTTCTTC
CAWSVLGASYNEQFF
>many|TRBJ1-3|13|.|TRBV10-3
TGTGCCATCAGTGTGTTGGACGGAAACACCATATATTTT
CAISVLDGNTIYF
>medium-sized|TRBJ2-7|11|.|TRBV10-3
TGTGCCATCAGTGGCTCCTACGAGCAGTACTTC
CAISGSYEQYF
>medium-sized|TRBJ1-5|15|.|TRBV2
TGTGCCAGCGGGGGGGAGGGTTATAGCAATCAGCCCCAGCATTTT
CASGGEGYSNQPQHF
>.|TRBJ1-3|16|.|TRBV20-1
TGCAGTGCTACCAGACCGCCCGGAGGAACTGGAAAGACCATATATTTT
CSATRPPGGTGKTIYF
>medium-sized|TRBJ2-7|19|.|TRBV6-2/TRBV6-3
TGTGCCAGCAGTTCCGCACCGGGCATCAGAAGCGGGTCTTCCTACGAGCAGTACTTC
CASSSAPGIRSGSSYEQYF
>many|TRBJ1-1|14|.|TRBV12-3/TRBV12-4
TGTGCCAGCAGTTTAAGGGGGGCCACTTCTGAAGCTTTCTTT
CASSLRGATSEAFF
>few|TRBJ2-7|15|TRBD2|TRBV28
TGTGCCAGCAGTTCGACTAGCGGGAGACTATACGAGCAGTACTTC
CASSSTSGRLYEQYF
>few|TRBJ2-7|12|.|TRBV10-3
TGTGCCATCAGTGATATGGAGTACGAGCAGTACTTC
CAISDMEYEQYF
>.|TRBJ2-7|14|.|TRBV18
TGTGCCAGCTCACCGGACTTGGACAGCTACGAGCAGTACTTC
CASSPDLDSYEQYF
>few|TRBJ2-7|14|.|TRBV6-1
TGTGCCACCCTCGACCGGGGGGCAGGCTACGAGCAGTACTTC
CATLDRGAGYEQYF
>medium-sized|TRBJ1-1|14|.|TRBV27
TGTGCCAGCAGTAAGGGACTTCAGAACACTGAAGCTTTCTTT
CASSKGLQNTEAFF
>few|TRBJ1-3|13|.|TRBV20-1
TGCAGTGCTAGTAGGGCGACAGGAAACACCATATATTTT
CSASRATGNTIYF
>.|TRBJ1-5|14|TRBD1|TRBV20-1
TGCAGTGCTAAGGGGGCAGGGGTTGATCAGCCCCAGCATTTT
CSAKGAGVDQPQHF
>many|TRBJ1-2|13|.|TRBV5-4
TGTGCCAGCAGCTTCCGACAGGCGGATGGCTACACCTTC
CASSFRQADGYTF
>few|TRBJ2-1|15|TRBD1|TRBV28
TGTGCCAGCGGTTTACAGGGGGCAACCTACAATGAGCAGTTCTTC
CASGLQGATYNEQFF
>many|TRBJ1-2|16|TRBD1|TRBV12-3/TRBV12-4
TGTGCCAGCAGAGGACAGGTACACGGATCTAACTATGGCTACACCTTC
CASRGQVHGSNYGYTF
>.|TRBJ1-5|14|.|TRBV7-8
TGTGCCAGCAGCCTTACAGGGATCAATCAGCCCCAGCATTTT
CASSLTGINQPQHF
>.|TRBJ2-7|17|TRBD2|TRBV18
TGTGCCAGCTCACCGGTTTTACTGACTAGCGGCTCCTACGAGCAGTACTTC
CASSPVLLTSGSYEQYF
>many|TRBJ1-5|16|TRBD1|TRBV12-3/TRBV12-4
TGTGCCAGCAGTCCCTGGATGATAGGGACAGTTTCGCTCCAGCATTTT
CASSPWMIGTVSLQHF
>many|TRBJ1-6|14|.|TRBV20-1
TGCAGTGCTAGGGACACCCAATATAATTCACCCCTCCACTTT
CSARDTQYNSPLHF
>many|TRBJ2-7|15|TRBD2|TRBV7-9
TGTGCCAGCAGCCTTATAACTAGCGGGAAAGACGAGCAGTACTTC
CASSLITSGKDEQYF
>few|TRBJ2-7|15|.|TRBV6-1
TGTGCCAGCAGTGAAAAAAAGGGTACCTCCTACGAGCAGTACTTC
CASSEKKGTSYEQYF